The 9 T cell receptor beta chains presented below share a single source sample, sequenced in a study of T-cell reconstitution after alpha-beta-depleted transplantation in children. During its preparation, the TCRbeta library received unique molecular identifiers. TCRdb processed the PCR reads anew with MiXCR; each CDR3 protein has one entry. Here the sample spans about 610,000 distinct CDR3 sequences, under 12% being singletons. Sequences were derived from PBMCs from the stem cell graft donor, sampled from the stem cell graft. The receptors here all came from a human donor who donated a stem cell graft to a child with acute myeloid leukemia.

This clonotype has a count of ten or more. The chain is built from TRBV6-2 or TRBV6-3 and TRBJ1-4, with D possibly matching TRBD1 (5 bases). Trimming took off 4 bases at V and 4 bases at J, with 10 bases between the two ends. This CDR3 is built from 14 residues. The germline V gene encodes CDR1 MNHEY and CDR2 SVGEGT. The CDR3 DNA sequence: TGTGCCAGCAGTTCAGGACAAGTTAATGAAAAACTGTTTTTT. Translating it yields CASSSGQVNEKLFF.

This clonotype was detected ten times or more. The chain combines TRBV29-1 with TRBJ2-5, with 7 bases matching TRBD2. The CDR3 is 17 amino acids. Looked up from germline, CDR1 is SQVTM and CDR2 is ANQGSEA. The ends lost 4 bases at V and 5 bases at J; junction bases unmatched: 19. The chain's CDR3 is CSVVTLLARNPIETQYF. CDR3 sequence (DNA): TGCAGCGTTGTAACGCTACTAGCGCGAAATCCGATCGAGACCCAGTACTTC.

The genes are TRBV5-1 and TRBJ1-1, with 11 nucleotides matching TRBD1. V dropped 4 bases and J dropped 4; count of bases not matched to a gene: 9. This CDR3 region has 16 residues. Germline V CDR1 and CDR2: SGHRS, YFSETQ. This CDR3 is CASSLGTGGRGTEAFF. CDR3 in DNA: TGCGCCAGCAGCCTCGGGACAGGGGGTCGGGGCACTGAAGCTTTCTTT.

Many counts were recorded for this clonotype. V and J are TRBV5-1 and TRBJ2-5, with 7 positions matching TRBD2. The germline V gene encodes CDR1 SGHRS and CDR2 YFSETQ. The CDR3 covers 13 residues. V gave up 5 bases and J gave up 5 bases; unmatched junction bases: 6. The CDR3 bases are TGCGCCAGCAGTCGCGGGAGTACGGAGACCCAGTACTTC. As protein: CASSRGSTETQYF.

This clonotype has a handful of counts. The genes are TRBV27 and TRBJ1-2, with 8 bases fitting TRBD1. Trimming took 6 bases from V and 1 from J; bases not matched to a gene: 19. This CDR3 region has 19 residues. The V gene's germline CDR1 is MNHEY and CDR2 SMNVEV (reference sequence). The CDR3 here is CASSQTFLSGTGSNYGYTF. CDR3 sequence (DNA): TGTGCCAGCAGCCAAACCTTCCTTTCCGGGACAGGAAGTAACTATGGCTACACCTTC.

This chain uses TRBV7-8 with TRBJ1-3; TRBD1 is a possible D gene (5 bases). The CDR3 has 16 residues. Trimming shortened V by 0 bases and J by 1 base, and 10 bases separated the two germline ends. Germline V gene sequence: CDR1 SGHVS, CDR2 FQNEAQ. CDR3 protein: CASSLAGAGSGNTIYF. In DNA, the CDR3 is TGTGCCAGCAGCTTAGCGGGCGCAGGGTCTGGAAACACCATATATTTT.

The chain couples TRBV12-3 or TRBV12-4 to TRBJ2-3; 11 nucleotides agree with TRBD2. Germline trimming cut 6 bases from V and 2 bases from J; bases unmatched to any gene: 10. CDR3 length: 17 amino acids. CDR3: CASSPKTSGANTDTQYF. The CDR3 DNA reads TGTGCCAGCAGCCCCAAGACTAGCGGGGCAAACACAGATACGCAGTATTTT.

This clonotype was seen a few times. The J gene is TRBJ2-7, the V gene TRBV3-1; no reliable D call. The germline V and J ends were trimmed by 1 base and 1 base, with 11 bases remaining between them. CDR3 size: 15 residues. Germline lookup yields CDR1 LGHDT and CDR2 YNNKEL (reference sequence). CDR3 in amino acids: CASSQGLLDSYEQYF. The DNA for the CDR3 is TGTGCCAGCAGCCAAGGCCTCTTAGATTCCTACGAGCAGTACTTC.

In its sample, this clonotype was seen many times. The V gene is TRBV7-3, the J gene TRBJ2-5; 13 nucleotides agree with TRBD2. CDR1 and CDR2 (germline): SGHTA, FQGTGA. The junction had 11 bases not matched to a gene; V was cut back by 5 bases and J by 5 bases. This CDR3 comprises 17 residues. CDR3 residues: CASSPTGLAGTWETQYF. The DNA of the CDR3 is TGTGCCAGCAGCCCAACGGGACTAGCGGGAACTTGGGAGACCCAGTACTTC.